This T cell receptor beta chain is from a study of cytomegalovirus exposure and HLA in healthy donors. The CDR3 contains 14 residues. CDR1 and CDR2 (germline): MNHNY, SVGAGI (reference sequence). V was shortened by 4 bases and J by 0 bases, with 9 bases between the two germline ends. Method: immunoSEQ multiplex PCR; TCRdb's copy keeps in-frame clones and lacks some. There are 200,000 or so clones in the sample; about 90% occur only once, and roughly 1% lies in the top ten. The count of this clone is one. The clonotype comes from a woman aged 18-29 years in good health and CMV-seronegative. Source material: PBMCs. The chain links TRBV6-6 to TRBJ1-1, with no clear D. This CDR3 reads CASSSYIMNTEAFF. In nucleotides, the CDR3 is TGTGCCAGCAGTTCTTATATTATGAACACTGAAGCTTTCTTT.